This is a list of T cell receptor beta chains from one sample in a study of T-cell memory formation after mild COVID-19. Each CDR3 protein gets one entry after TCRdb re-called the 5' RACE reads with MiXCR. Here the sample spans under 300,000 distinct CDR3 sequences, roughly 15% being singletons. The sample consisted of PBMCs or a T cell subset sorted from them (not recorded which). All receptors derive from a man aged 18 to 30 who had mild COVID-19 (a few samples of this study predate the infection). Cell type and time point are not known. Both conserved end residues are part of each CDR3. A D gene is named only where the DNA matches it firmly. Rows may omit the clone size; those that give it use once, few, many or a size class.

clone size	V gene	J gene	D gene	CDR3 protein	CDR3 DNA
.	TRBV12-3/TRBV12-4	TRBJ1-1	TRBD1	CASSPALGTGGLAFF	TGTGCCAGCAGTCCCGCCTTAGGGACAGGGGGCCTGGCTTTCTTT
.	TRBV11-2	TRBJ2-5	TRBD2	CASSSAGGWETQYF	TGTGCCAGCAGCTCAGCGGGGGGGTGGGAGACCCAGTACTTC
.	TRBV12-3/TRBV12-4	TRBJ2-2	.	CASRRTGNGELFF	TGTGCCAGCAGAAGAACAGGGAACGGGGAGCTGTTTTTT
few	TRBV6-1	TRBJ1-1	.	CASLEWEQAGTEAFF	TGTGCCAGCTTGGAGTGGGAACAGGCAGGCACTGAAGCTTTCTTT
.	TRBV15	TRBJ1-1	TRBD1	CATSRGGTGGAGTEAFF	TGTGCCACCAGCAGAGGAGGCACAGGGGGCGCGGGGACTGAAGCTTTCTTT
many	TRBV5-1	TRBJ2-1	.	CASSLGTGSYNEQFF	TGTGCCAGCAGCCTCGGGACCGGCTCCTACAATGAGCAGTTCTTC
.	TRBV7-9	TRBJ1-1	TRBD1	CASSHGGQGHTEAFF	TGTGCCAGCAGCCATGGGGGACAGGGGCACACTGAAGCTTTCTTT
.	TRBV6-2/TRBV6-3	TRBJ2-7	TRBD2	CASSFSGRVDEQYF	TGTGCCAGCAGTTTCAGCGGGAGGGTCGACGAGCAGTACTTC
few	TRBV24-1	TRBJ1-5	TRBD1	CATARGLGNQPQHF	TGTGCCACCGCCAGGGGGCTAGGGAATCAGCCCCAGCATTTT
few	TRBV9	TRBJ2-2	.	CASSGYTGELFF	TGTGCCAGCAGCGGTTACACCGGGGAGCTGTTTTTT
few	TRBV15	TRBJ1-2	.	CATSRNPNAPSYGYTF	TGTGCCACCAGCAGGAATCCCAACGCACCCTCCTATGGCTACACCTTC
few	TRBV5-1	TRBJ2-6	TRBD1	CASSVQGVYSSGANVLTF	TGCGCCAGCAGCGTACAGGGGGTATATAGCTCTGGGGCCAACGTCCTGACTTTC
few	TRBV7-3	TRBJ2-1	TRBD2	CASSTIAGGGGGQFF	TGTGCCAGCAGCACCATAGCGGGGGGCGGAGGTGGGCAGTTCTTC
.	TRBV9	TRBJ2-2	.	CASSRGTNTGELFF	TGTGCCAGCAGCAGGGGAACCAACACCGGGGAGCTGTTTTTT